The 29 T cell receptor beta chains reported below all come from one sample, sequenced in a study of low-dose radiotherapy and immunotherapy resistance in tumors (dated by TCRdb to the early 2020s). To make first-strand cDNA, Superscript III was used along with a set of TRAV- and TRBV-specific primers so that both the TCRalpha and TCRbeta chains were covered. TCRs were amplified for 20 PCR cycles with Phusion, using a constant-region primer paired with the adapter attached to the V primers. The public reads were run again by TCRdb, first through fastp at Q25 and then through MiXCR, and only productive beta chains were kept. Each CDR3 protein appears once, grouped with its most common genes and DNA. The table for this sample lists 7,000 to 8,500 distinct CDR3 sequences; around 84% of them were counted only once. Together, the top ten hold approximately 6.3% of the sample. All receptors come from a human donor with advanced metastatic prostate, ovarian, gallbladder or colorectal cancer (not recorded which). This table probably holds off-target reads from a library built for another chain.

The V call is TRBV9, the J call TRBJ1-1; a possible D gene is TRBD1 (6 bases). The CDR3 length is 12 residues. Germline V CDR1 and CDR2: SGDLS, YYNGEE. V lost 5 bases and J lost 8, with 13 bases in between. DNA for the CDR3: TGTGCCAGCAGTCTGGGCGGGGGCGAAGCTTTCTTT. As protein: CASSLGGGEAFF.

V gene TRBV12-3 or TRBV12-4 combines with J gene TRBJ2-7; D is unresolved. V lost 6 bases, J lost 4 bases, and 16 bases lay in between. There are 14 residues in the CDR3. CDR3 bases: TGTGCCAGCAGCCGCGACCTGTCAAGATACGAGCAGTACTTC. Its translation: CASSRDLSRYEQYF.

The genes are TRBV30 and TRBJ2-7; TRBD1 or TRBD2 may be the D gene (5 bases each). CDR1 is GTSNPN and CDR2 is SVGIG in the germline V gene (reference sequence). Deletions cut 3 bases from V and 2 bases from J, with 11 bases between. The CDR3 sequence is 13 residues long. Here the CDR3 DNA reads TGTGCCTGGAGCCGGGACCGACCCTACGAGCAGTACTTC. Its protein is CAWSRDRPYEQYF.

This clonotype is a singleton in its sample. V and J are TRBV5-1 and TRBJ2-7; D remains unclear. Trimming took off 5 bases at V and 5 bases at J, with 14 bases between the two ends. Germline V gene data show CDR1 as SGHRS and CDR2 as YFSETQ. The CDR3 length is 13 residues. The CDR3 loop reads CASSQSGGNEQYF. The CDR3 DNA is TGCGCCAGCAGTCAGTCCGGTGGCAACGAGCAGTACTTC.

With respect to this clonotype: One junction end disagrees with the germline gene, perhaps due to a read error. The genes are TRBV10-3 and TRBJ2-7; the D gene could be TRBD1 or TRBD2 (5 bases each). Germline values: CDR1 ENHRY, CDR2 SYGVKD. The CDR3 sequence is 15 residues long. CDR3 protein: CAISESRGPSHEQYF. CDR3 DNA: TGTGCCATCAGTGAGTCGAGGGGTCCCTCCCACGAGCAGTACTTC.

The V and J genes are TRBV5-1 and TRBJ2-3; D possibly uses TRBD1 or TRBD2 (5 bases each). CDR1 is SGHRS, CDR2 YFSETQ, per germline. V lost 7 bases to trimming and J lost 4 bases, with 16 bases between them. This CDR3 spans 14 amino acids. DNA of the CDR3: TGCGCCAGCGAGACGGGACGAAGATCAGATACGCAGTATTTT. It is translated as CASETGRRSDTQYF. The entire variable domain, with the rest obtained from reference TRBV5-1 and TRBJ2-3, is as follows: KAGVTQTPRYLIKTRGQQVTLSCSPISGHRSVSWYQQTPGQGLQFLFEYFSETQRNKGNFPGRFSGRQFSNSRSEMNVSTLELGDSALYLCASETGRRSDTQYFGPGTRLTVL.

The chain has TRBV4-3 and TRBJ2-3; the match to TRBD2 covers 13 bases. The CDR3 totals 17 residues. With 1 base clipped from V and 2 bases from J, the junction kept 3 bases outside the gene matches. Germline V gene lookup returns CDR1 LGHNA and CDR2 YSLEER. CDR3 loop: CASSQGLAGGSTDTQYF. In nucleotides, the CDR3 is TGCGCCAGCAGCCAAGGACTAGCGGGGGGTTCCACAGATACGCAGTATTTT.

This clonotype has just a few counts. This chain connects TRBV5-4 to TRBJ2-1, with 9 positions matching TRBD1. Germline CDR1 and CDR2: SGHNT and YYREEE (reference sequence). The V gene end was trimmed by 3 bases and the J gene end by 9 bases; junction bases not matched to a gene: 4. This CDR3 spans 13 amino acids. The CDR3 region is CASSSGTGLEQFF. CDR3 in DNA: TGTGCCAGCAGCTCCGGGACAGGGCTTGAGCAGTTCTTC.

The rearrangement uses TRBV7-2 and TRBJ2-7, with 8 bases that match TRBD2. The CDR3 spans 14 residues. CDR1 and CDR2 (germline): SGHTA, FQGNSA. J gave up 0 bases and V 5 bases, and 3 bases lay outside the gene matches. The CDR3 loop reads CASSLGGASYEQYF. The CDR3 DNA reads TGTGCCAGCAGCCTCGGGGGGGCCTCCTACGAGCAGTACTTC. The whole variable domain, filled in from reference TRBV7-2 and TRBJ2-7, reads GAGVSQSPSNKVTEKGKDVELRCDPISGHTALYWYRQSLGQGLEFLIYFQGNSAPDKSGLPSDRFSAERTGGSVSTLTIQRTQQEDSAVYLCASSLGGASYEQYFGPGTRLTVT.

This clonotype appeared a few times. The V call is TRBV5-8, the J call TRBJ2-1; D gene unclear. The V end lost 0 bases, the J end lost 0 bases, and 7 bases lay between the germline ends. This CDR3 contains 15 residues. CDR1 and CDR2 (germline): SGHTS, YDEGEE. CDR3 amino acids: CASSLDPSSYNEQFF. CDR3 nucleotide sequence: TGTGCCAGCAGCTTGGACCCTAGCTCCTACAATGAGCAGTTCTTC.

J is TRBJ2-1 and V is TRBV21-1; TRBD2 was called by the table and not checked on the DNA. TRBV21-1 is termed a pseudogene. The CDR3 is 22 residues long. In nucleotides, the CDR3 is TGTGCCAGCAGCAAACCTCAGGAGAGACGGGAGACGGACGACCCAGGAGGCAATGAGCAGTTCTTC. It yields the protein CASSKPQERRETDDPGGNEQFF.

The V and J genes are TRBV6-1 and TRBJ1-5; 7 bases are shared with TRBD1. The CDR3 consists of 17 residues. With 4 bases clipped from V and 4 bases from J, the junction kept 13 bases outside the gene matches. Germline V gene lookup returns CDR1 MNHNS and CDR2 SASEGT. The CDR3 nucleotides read TGTGCCAGCAGTGGTGTGGCCCGGACAGGAGGGAATCAGCCCCAGCATTTT. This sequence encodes CASSGVARTGGNQPQHF.

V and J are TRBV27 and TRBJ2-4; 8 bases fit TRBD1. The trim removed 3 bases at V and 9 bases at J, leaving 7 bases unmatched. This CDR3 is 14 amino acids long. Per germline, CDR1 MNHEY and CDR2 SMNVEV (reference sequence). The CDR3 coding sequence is TGTGCCAGCAGTTTTGGGACAGGTTCAAGCATTCAGTACTTC. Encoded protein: CASSFGTGSSIQYF.

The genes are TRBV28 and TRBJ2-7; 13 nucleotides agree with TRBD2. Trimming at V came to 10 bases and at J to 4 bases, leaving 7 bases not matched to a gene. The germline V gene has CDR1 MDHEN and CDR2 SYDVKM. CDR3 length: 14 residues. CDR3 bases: TGTGCCACCTCGGCGGGACTAGCGGGGTACGAGCAGTACTTC. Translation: CATSAGLAGYEQYF. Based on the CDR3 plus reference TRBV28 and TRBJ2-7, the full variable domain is DVKVTQSSRYLVKRTGEKVFLECVQDMDHENMFWYRQDPGLGLRLIYFSYDVKMKEKGDIPEGYSVSREKKERFSLILESASTNQTSMYLCATSAGLAGYEQYFGPGTRLTVT.

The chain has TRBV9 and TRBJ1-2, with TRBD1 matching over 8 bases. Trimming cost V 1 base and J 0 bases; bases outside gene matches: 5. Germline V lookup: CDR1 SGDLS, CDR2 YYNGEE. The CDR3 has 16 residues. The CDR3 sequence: CASSVPRDRPNYGYTF. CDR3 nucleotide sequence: TGTGCCAGCAGCGTACCACGGGACAGGCCTAACTATGGCTACACCTTC.

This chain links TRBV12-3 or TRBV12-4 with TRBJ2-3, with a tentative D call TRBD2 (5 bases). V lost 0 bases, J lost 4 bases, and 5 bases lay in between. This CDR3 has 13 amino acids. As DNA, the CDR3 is TGTGCCAGCAGTTTAGCGCGGGCAGATACGCAGTATTTT. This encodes CASSLARADTQYF.

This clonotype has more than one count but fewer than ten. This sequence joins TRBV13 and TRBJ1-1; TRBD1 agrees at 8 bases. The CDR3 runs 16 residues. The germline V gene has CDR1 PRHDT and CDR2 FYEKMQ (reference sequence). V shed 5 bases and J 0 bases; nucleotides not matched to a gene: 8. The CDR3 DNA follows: TGTGCCAGCAGCCACGGACAGGGAGGACTGAACACTGAAGCTTTCTTT. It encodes CASSHGQGGLNTEAFF.

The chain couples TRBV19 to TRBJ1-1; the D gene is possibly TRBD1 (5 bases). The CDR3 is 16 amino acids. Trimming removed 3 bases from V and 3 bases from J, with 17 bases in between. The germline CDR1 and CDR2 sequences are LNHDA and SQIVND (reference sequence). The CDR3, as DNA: TGTGCCAGTAGTATGGGGTCGAGGGGTTGGTACACTGAAGCTTTCTTT. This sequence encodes CASSMGSRGWYTEAFF.

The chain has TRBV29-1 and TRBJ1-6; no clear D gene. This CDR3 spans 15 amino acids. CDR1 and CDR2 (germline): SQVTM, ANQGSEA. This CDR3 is CREDPSSSYNSPLHF. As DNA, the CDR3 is TGCAGGGAGGACCCCTCCAGCTCCTATAATTCACCCCTCCACTTT.

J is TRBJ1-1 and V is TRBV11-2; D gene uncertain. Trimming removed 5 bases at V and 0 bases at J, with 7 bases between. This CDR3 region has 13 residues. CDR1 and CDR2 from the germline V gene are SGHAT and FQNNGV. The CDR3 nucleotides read TGTGCCAGCAGCCCGACGCTGAACACTGAAGCTTTCTTT. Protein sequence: CASSPTLNTEAFF.

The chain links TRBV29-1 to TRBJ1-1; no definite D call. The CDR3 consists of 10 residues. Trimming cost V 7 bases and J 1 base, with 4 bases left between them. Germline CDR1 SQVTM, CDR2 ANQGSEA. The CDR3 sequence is CSGRNTEAFF. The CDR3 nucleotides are TGCAGCGGAAGGAACACTGAAGCTTTCTTT. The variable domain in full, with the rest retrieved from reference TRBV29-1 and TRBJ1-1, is SAVISQKPSRDICQRGTSLTIQCQVDSQVTMMFWYRQQPGQSLTLIATANQGSEATYESGFVIDKFPISRPNLTFSTLTVSNMSPEDSSIYLCSGRNTEAFFGQGTRLTVV.

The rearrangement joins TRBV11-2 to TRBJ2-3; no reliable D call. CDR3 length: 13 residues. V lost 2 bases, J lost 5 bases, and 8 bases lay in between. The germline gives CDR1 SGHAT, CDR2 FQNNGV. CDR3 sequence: CASSLQMGDTQYF. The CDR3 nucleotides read TGTGCCAGCAGCTTACAGATGGGAGATACGCAGTATTTT.

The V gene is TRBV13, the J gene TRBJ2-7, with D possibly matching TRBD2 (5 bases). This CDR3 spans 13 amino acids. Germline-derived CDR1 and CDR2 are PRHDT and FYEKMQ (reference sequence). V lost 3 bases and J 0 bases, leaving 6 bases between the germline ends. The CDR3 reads CASSLGDSYEQYF. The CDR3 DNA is TGTGCCAGCAGCTTGGGAGACTCCTACGAGCAGTACTTC.

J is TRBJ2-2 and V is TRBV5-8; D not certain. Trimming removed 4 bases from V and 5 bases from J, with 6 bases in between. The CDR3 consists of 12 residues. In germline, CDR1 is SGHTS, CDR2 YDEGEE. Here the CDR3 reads CASSRATGELFF. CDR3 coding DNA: TGTGCCAGCAGCAGGGCAACCGGGGAGCTGTTTTTT.

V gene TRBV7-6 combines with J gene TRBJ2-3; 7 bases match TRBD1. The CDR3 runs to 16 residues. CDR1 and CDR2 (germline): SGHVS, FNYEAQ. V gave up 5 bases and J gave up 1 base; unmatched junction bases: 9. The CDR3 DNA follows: TGTGCCAGCAGCCCAACGACAGGGTGGGGCACAGATACGCAGTATTTT. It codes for CASSPTTGWGTDTQYF.

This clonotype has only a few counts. For the CDR3, the DNA is TGTGCCAGCAGCTTATTCGCAGACGGCACTGAAGCTTTCTTT. Its translation: CASSLFADGTEAFF. The chain combines TRBV7-2 with TRBJ1-1; D is unclear. CDR1 SGHTA and CDR2 FQGNSA come from the germline V gene. V was shortened by 2 bases and J by 4 bases, with 11 bases between the two germline ends. The CDR3 loop spans 14 amino acids.

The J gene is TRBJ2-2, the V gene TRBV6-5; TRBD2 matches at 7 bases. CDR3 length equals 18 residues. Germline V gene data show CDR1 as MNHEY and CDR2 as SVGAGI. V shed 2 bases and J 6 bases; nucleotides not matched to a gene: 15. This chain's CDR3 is CASSYKLGRDYPPGELFF. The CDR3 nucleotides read TGTGCCAGCAGTTACAAGTTGGGCCGGGACTATCCCCCCGGGGAGCTGTTTTTT.

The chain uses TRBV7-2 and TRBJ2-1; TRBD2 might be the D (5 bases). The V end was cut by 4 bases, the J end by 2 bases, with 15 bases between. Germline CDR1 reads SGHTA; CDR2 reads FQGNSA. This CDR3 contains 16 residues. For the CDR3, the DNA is TGTGCCAGCAGCTCCCCCGGAGAGGGAGCCTACAATGAGCAGTTCTTC. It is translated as CASSSPGEGAYNEQFF.

The CDR3 nucleotides read TGCGCCAGCAGGCCAGGACAGGAATTAACCGGGGAGCTGTTTTTT. It codes for CASRPGQELTGELFF. This chain joins TRBV5-1 and TRBJ2-2; 7 nucleotides agree with TRBD1. Trimming at V came to 5 bases and at J to 5 bases, leaving 9 bases not matched to a gene. This CDR3 is built from 15 residues. CDR1 is SGHRS and CDR2 is YFSETQ in the germline V gene.